The 17 T cell receptor beta chains below all came from one sample that was sequenced in a study of PD-1 blockade in mismatch repair-deficient tumors. Clones were sequenced by immunoSEQ multiplex PCR, and TCRdb holds only the in-frame ones, with some missing. The profile covers more than 15,000 clones, with roughly 80% appearing a single time and about 3.4% taken by the ten largest. The sequencing used PBMCs, collected 4 weeks after starting pembrolizumab. Every receptor here comes from an adult with mismatch repair-deficient cancer.

About this clone itself: One end of the junction varies from germline; a read error may be responsible. The rearrangement links TRBV27 to TRBJ2-2; maybe TRBD2 (5 bases). Germline V CDR1 and CDR2: MNHEY, SMNVEV (reference sequence). This CDR3 is built from 11 residues. CDR3 nucleotides: TGTGCCAGCGGCCCAAACCGGGGAGCTGTTTTT. Translated: CASGPNRGAVF.

The gene calls are TRBV27 and TRBJ1-2, with a tentative D call TRBD1 (6 bases). V dropped 6 bases and J dropped 8 bases, with 16 bases sitting between them. CDR1 is MNHEY, CDR2 SMNVEV, per germline (reference sequence). CDR3 size: 13 residues. The CDR3 reads CASRQTGIRGYTF. The CDR3 nucleotides are TGTGCCAGCAGGCAGACAGGTATCAGAGGCTACACCTTC.

The chain is built from TRBV2 and TRBJ2-3; D might be TRBD2 (6 bases). This CDR3 spans 13 amino acids. The germline V gene has CDR1 SNHLY and CDR2 FYNNEI. V was shortened by 7 bases and J by 2 bases, with 10 bases between the two germline ends. CDR3: CASNGGATDTQYF. The DNA of the CDR3 is TGTGCCAGCAACGGAGGGGCCACAGATACGCAGTATTTT.

The chain links TRBV6-4 to TRBJ2-3, with TRBD2 matching over 9 bases. CDR3 length: 15 amino acids. V shed 7 bases and J 2 bases; nucleotides not matched to a gene: 7. In germline, CDR1 is MRHNA, CDR2 SNTAGT. The CDR3 reads CASNASGTHTDTQYF. CDR3 nucleotide sequence: TGTGCCAGCAATGCTAGCGGGACGCACACAGATACGCAGTATTTT.

The chain has TRBV14 and TRBJ2-1; no firm D call. The V end was cut by 4 bases, the J end by 9 bases, with 7 bases between. Germline V gives CDR1 SGHDN, CDR2 FVKESK. This CDR3 spans 11 amino acids. Here the CDR3 reads CASSLKFEQFF. The CDR3 DNA reads TGTGCCAGCAGCCTAAAATTTGAGCAGTTCTTC.

This rearrangement joins TRBV7-9 to TRBJ1-3; TRBD1 might be the D (5 bases). V shed 5 bases and J shed 0 bases, with 23 bases lying between them. The germline CDR1 and CDR2 sequences are SEHNR and FQNEAQ (reference sequence). The CDR3 contains 19 residues. The CDR3 here is CASSMGLLGLTISGNTIYF. The CDR3 DNA reads TGTGCCAGCAGCATGGGACTACTCGGCCTAACCATCTCTGGAAACACCATATATTTT.

The chain's CDR3 is CASSYLPTGNQPQHF. Here the CDR3 DNA reads TGTGCCAGCAGTTACTTACCGACAGGCAATCAGCCCCAGCATTTT. This chain joins TRBV6-6 and TRBJ1-5, with D maybe TRBD1 (5 bases). Trimming took 1 base from V and 2 from J, leaving 9 bases between them. The CDR3 is 15 residues long. Germline CDR1 MNHNY, CDR2 SVGAGI (reference sequence).

The gene calls are TRBV28 and TRBJ2-7; D not resolved. V dropped 4 bases and J dropped 7 bases, with 11 bases sitting between them. The CDR3 runs 12 residues. Germline CDR1 reads MDHEN; CDR2 reads SYDVKM. Here the CDR3 reads CASSYSPREQYF. The CDR3 DNA reads as TGTGCCAGCAGTTATTCTCCCAGGGAGCAGTACTTC.

The rearrangement links TRBV28 to TRBJ2-3, with a possible D match to TRBD1 (5 bases). The germline CDR1 and CDR2 sequences are MDHEN and SYDVKM. This CDR3 has 15 amino acids. With 4 bases removed from V and 0 bases from J, the gap between germline ends came to 11 bases. The CDR3, as DNA: TGTGCCAGCAGTTCCCGGACACCTAGCACAGATACGCAGTATTTT. This codes for CASSSRTPSTDTQYF.

This clone was observed a few times. The J gene is TRBJ2-7, the V gene TRBV18, with 10 bases that match TRBD1. V lost 2 bases to trimming and J lost 4 bases; unmatched junction nucleotides: 8. The CDR3 covers 16 residues. The germline gives CDR1 KGHSH, CDR2 LQKENI. CDR3 nucleotide sequence: TGTGCCAGCTCACCATCCTCCGGGACAGGGGTATACGAGCAGTACTTC. Translating gives CASSPSSGTGVYEQYF. Full variable domain (missing parts from reference TRBV18 and TRBJ2-7): NAGVMQNPRHLVRRRGQEARLRCSPMKGHSHVYWYRQLPEEGLKFMVYLQKENIIDESGMPKERFSAEFPKEGPSILRIQQVVRGDSAAYFCASSPSSGTGVYEQYFGPGTRLTVT.

This chain links TRBV7-9 with TRBJ2-1, with TRBD2 matching 9 bases. The length of the CDR3 is 17 residues. Per the germline V gene, CDR1 is SEHNR and CDR2 is FQNEAQ (reference sequence). V lost 4 bases and J lost 2; bases outside the gene matches: 9. CDR3 protein: CASSSVRTSATYNEQFF. The CDR3 nucleotides read TGTGCCAGCAGCTCCGTGAGGACTAGCGCTACCTACAATGAGCAGTTCTTC.

The chain links TRBV2 to TRBJ2-1; 14 nucleotides match TRBD2. The V gene end was trimmed by 6 bases and the J gene end by 5 bases; junction bases not matched to a gene: 3. The CDR3 is made up of 15 amino acids. CDR1 SNHLY and CDR2 FYNNEI come from the germline V gene. The CDR3 region has the DNA TGTGCCAGCAGGAGGGGACTAGCGGGAGACAATGAGCAGTTCTTC. It encodes CASRRGLAGDNEQFF.

The genes are TRBV7-6 and TRBJ1-2, with 8 bases matching TRBD1. Per germline, CDR1 SGHVS and CDR2 FNYEAQ. V lost 1 base, J lost 7 bases, and 5 bases stayed unmatched. The CDR3 extends over 14 amino acids. The CDR3 bases are TGTGCCAGCAGCTTAGACGCAGGGGGCGGTGGCTACACCTTC. This gives the protein CASSLDAGGGGYTF.

The CDR3 protein is CASSPGRGSGETQYF. The CDR3 nucleotides are TGTGCCAGCTCACCCGGACGCGGGTCCGGGGAGACCCAGTACTTC. The chain joins TRBV18 to TRBJ2-5; TRBD2 is a possible D gene (5 bases). Deletions cut 3 bases from V and 5 bases from J, with 16 bases between. From germline, CDR1 is KGHSH and CDR2 LQKENI. The CDR3 consists of 15 residues.

The J gene is TRBJ2-7, the V gene TRBV5-4; possibly TRBD2 for D (5 bases). CDR3 length equals 13 residues. Trimming stripped 4 bases from V and 3 bases from J, with 11 bases between. Germline CDR1 and CDR2: SGHNT and YYREEE (reference sequence). The CDR3: CASSQPDFYEQYF. The CDR3 nucleotides read TGTGCCAGCAGCCAACCGGACTTCTACGAGCAGTACTTC.

The rearrangement links TRBV7-2 to TRBJ1-2; TRBD1 aligns across 9 bases. After removal of 5 bases from V and 4 bases from J, the junction contained 11 bases not matched to a gene. This CDR3 has 16 residues. From germline, CDR1 is SGHTA and CDR2 FQGNSA. CDR3 amino acids: CASSDAGTGSLYGYTF. The CDR3 region has the DNA TGTGCCAGCAGCGATGCCGGGACAGGGAGCCTCTATGGCTACACCTTC.

The chain employs TRBV5-6 and TRBJ2-2, with D maybe TRBD1 (6 bases). Trimming took off 5 bases at V and 0 bases at J, with 11 bases between the two ends. The CDR3 has 15 residues. From germline, CDR1 is SGHDT and CDR2 YYEEEE. Here the CDR3 reads CASSRGSSNTGELFF. Written as DNA, the CDR3 is TGTGCCAGCAGTAGGGGGTCCTCGAACACCGGGGAGCTGTTTTTT.